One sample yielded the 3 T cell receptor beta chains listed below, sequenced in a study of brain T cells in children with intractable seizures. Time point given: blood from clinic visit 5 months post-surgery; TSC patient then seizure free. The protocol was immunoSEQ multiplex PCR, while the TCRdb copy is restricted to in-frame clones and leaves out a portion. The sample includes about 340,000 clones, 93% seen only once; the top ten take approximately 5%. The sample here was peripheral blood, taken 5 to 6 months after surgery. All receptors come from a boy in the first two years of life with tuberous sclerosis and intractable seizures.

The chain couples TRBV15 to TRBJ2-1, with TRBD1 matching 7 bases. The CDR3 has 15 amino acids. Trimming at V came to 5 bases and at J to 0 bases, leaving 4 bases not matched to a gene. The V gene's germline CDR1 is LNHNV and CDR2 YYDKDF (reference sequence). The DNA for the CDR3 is TGTGCCACCAGCGGCCGGGACAGCTCCTACAATGAGCAGTTCTTC. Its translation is CATSGRDSSYNEQFF.

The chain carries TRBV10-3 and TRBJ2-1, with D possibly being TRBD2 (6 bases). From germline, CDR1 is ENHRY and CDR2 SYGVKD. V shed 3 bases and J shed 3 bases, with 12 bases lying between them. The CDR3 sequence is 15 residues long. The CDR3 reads CAISDVSGYYNEQFF. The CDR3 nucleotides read TGTGCCATCAGTGACGTTAGCGGATACTACAATGAGCAGTTCTTC.

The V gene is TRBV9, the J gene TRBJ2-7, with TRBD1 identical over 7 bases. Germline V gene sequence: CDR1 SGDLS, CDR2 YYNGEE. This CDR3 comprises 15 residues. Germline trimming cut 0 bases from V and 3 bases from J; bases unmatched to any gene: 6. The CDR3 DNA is TGTGCCAGCAGCGTAGCAGGGACAGAGTTCTACGAGCAGTACTTC. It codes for CASSVAGTEFYEQYF.